The rows below give T cell receptor beta chains drawn from one sample of a study of cytomegalovirus exposure and HLA in healthy donors. TCRdb's table, derived via immunoSEQ multiplex PCR, lists solely in-frame clones and lacks some. The sample has around 270,000 clones; approximately 80% are singletons. Sequencing input: PBMCs. The receptors derive from a girl between 2 and 10 years old in good health and CMV-seronegative. CDR3s include the opening cysteine and the closing phenylalanine or tryptophan. Each record gives: V gene, clone size, D gene, J gene, CDR3 DNA, CDR3 protein. The D gene is left open where the match is weak. Where a row states a size, it is once, few, many or the class of an expanded clone; other rows omit it.

TRBV4-1	-	TRBD2	TRBJ2-3	TGCGCCAGCAGCCAACCTAGCGGGAAGGCAGATACGCAGTATTTT	CASSQPSGKADTQYF
TRBV6-5	-	-	TRBJ1-2	TGTGCCAGCAAGGAGGTGAGGGCTTATGGCTACACCTTC	CASKEVRAYGYTF
TRBV28	-	TRBD1	TRBJ1-4	TGTGCCAGCAGTCAAACAGGGACAGCTAATGAAAAACTGTTTTTT	CASSQTGTANEKLFF
TRBV18	-	-	TRBJ1-5	TGTGCCAGCTCACCACGCCAGGGAAATGGCAATCAGCCCCAGCATTTT	CASSPRQGNGNQPQHF
TRBV7-2	-	TRBD2	TRBJ2-1	TGTGCCAGCAGCTCCAAGCGGGGGGGGAGCTCCTACAATGAGCAGTTCTTC	CASSSKRGGSSYNEQFF
TRBV7-3	-	TRBD1	TRBJ2-7	TGTGCCAGCAGCCCCGCAGGGCCAGGGGGCGCGTCCGAGCAGTACTTC	CASSPAGPGGASEQYF
TRBV12-5	-	TRBD1	TRBJ1-1	TGTGCTAGTGGTTTCTACCTCCGGGACAGGGGGCGTCTTAACACTGAAGCTTTCTTT	CASGFYLRDRGRLNTEAFF
TRBV6-5	-	-	TRBJ2-5	TGTGCCAGCAGGGGACTGCAAGAGACCCAGTACTTC	CASRGLQETQYF
TRBV25-1	-	-	TRBJ2-3	TGTGCCAGCAGTGGCTCAATGAGGAGCACAGATACGCAGTATTTT	CASSGSMRSTDTQYF
TRBV28	-	-	TRBJ1-1	TGTGCCAGCAGAGACGATTCGGGTAGGGCTTTCTTT	CASRDDSGRAFF
TRBV19	-	-	TRBJ2-1	TGTGCCAGTAGTATCTCCGGGACCTACAATGAGCAGTTCTTC	CASSISGTYNEQFF
TRBV4-1	-	-	TRBJ2-5	TGCGCCAGCAGCCAAGCGCAGGGGACTATGGAGACCCAGTACTTC	CASSQAQGTMETQYF
TRBV10-3	-	-	TRBJ2-1	TGTGCCATCAGTGAGCAGGTTAACAATGAGCAGTTCTTC	CAISEQVNNEQFF
TRBV28	-	-	TRBJ1-5	TGTGCCAGCTGGCACAGGGAAGTTATTAGCAATCAGCCCCAGCATTTT	CASWHREVISNQPQHF
TRBV7-6	-	TRBD1	TRBJ1-1	TGTGCCAGCAGCTTAGGACAGGGGGAGGGCACTGAAGCTTTCTTT	CASSLGQGEGTEAFF
TRBV4-1	few	TRBD1	TRBJ1-5	TGCGCCAGCAGCCAAGGGACACCACAGGGGCCCAATCAGCCCCAGCATTTT	CASSQGTPQGPNQPQHF
TRBV9	few	-	TRBJ1-2	TGTGCCAGCAGCGGCGGGGGGTTGTATGGCTACACCTTC	CASSGGGLYGYTF
TRBV20-1	-	-	TRBJ2-1	TGCAGTGCTAGAGCGGACAGTGAGCAGTTCTTC	CSARADSEQFF
TRBV28	-	-	TRBJ2-5	TGTGCCAGCAGTTTCCCTTCGACTAGGACCCAGTACTTC	CASSFPSTRTQYF
TRBV27	-	-	TRBJ2-7	TGTGCCAGCAGTTTGCAGGGAAGCTCCTACGAGCAGTACTTC	CASSLQGSSYEQYF
TRBV15	-	TRBD2	TRBJ2-1	TGTGCCACCAGCAGAGTCGGGGGGGCCGTCTACAATGAGCAGTTCTTC	CATSRVGGAVYNEQFF
TRBV18	-	TRBD1	TRBJ1-1	TGTGCCAGCTCACTGCGACAGGGGGCGATGACTGAAGCTTTCTTT	CASSLRQGAMTEAFF
TRBV7-9	-	TRBD1	TRBJ1-5	TGTGCCAGCAGCTCTTCCTTGGCAGGGGGCAACAATCAGCCCCAGCATTTT	CASSSSLAGGNNQPQHF
TRBV29-1	-	TRBD2	TRBJ2-5	TGCAGCTCGGGACTAGCGGGATTCGAGACCCAGTACTTC	CSSGLAGFETQYF
TRBV19	-	-	TRBJ2-7	TGTGCCAGTAGTATAGATCTACCGGGCAGGGTCTCCTTATACGAGCAGTACTTC	CASSIDLPGRVSLYEQYF
TRBV5-4	-	TRBD2	TRBJ2-7	TGTGCCAGCAGCTTGGGGGGGGACGGGGGGGAGAGCTCCTACGAGCAGTACTTC	CASSLGGDGGESSYEQYF
TRBV30	-	-	TRBJ2-3	TGTGCCTGGAGTGTGTGGGACAAAAACACAGATACGCAGTATTTT	CAWSVWDKNTDTQYF
TRBV6-1	few	-	TRBJ2-7	TGTGCCAGCAGTCATCTAGGTGGGGCCACCTACGAGCAGTACTTC	CASSHLGGATYEQYF
TRBV28	-	-	TRBJ2-3	TGTGCCAGCAGTTTATGGTCGGGGACTAGCACAGATACGCAGTATTTT	CASSLWSGTSTDTQYF
TRBV30	-	TRBD1	TRBJ2-7	TGTGCCTGGAGTGGGGGACAGGGCATAACCTACGAGCAGTACTTC	CAWSGGQGITYEQYF
TRBV7-8	-	TRBD2	TRBJ2-5	TGTGCCAGCAGCTCACTAGCGGGGGCTGAAGAGACCCAGTACTTC	CASSSLAGAEETQYF
TRBV6-5	-	TRBD1	TRBJ2-5	TGTGCCAGCAGTTATAAACAGGGGAAAGGTCAGACCCAGTACTTC	CASSYKQGKGQTQYF
TRBV16	-	TRBD1	TRBJ1-5	TGTGCCAGCAGCCTCGGCAGGGGGAGGAGGCGGGGTGAGCCCCAGCATTTT	CASSLGRGRRRGEPQHF
TRBV30	-	TRBD1	TRBJ2-1	TGTGCCTGGGCCAGGGACAGAGCCAATGAGCAGTTCTTC	CAWARDRANEQFF
TRBV28	-	TRBD1	TRBJ1-2	TGTGCCAGCAGCTCCACCCGACAGGGTACTAACTATGGCTACACCTTC	CASSSTRQGTNYGYTF
TRBV11-2	-	-	TRBJ2-7	TGTGCCAGCAGCTTAGCTTCTAGTCACGGCGAGCAGTACTTC	CASSLASSHGEQYF
TRBV6-5	once	-	TRBJ2-5	TGTGCCAGCAGAACTGTCGGGGAGGAGACCCAGTACTTC	CASRTVGEETQYF
TRBV28	-	-	TRBJ1-4	TGTGCCAGCAGCTCAGGGAATGAAAAACTGTTTTTT	CASSSGNEKLFF
TRBV27	-	-	TRBJ1-2	TGTGCCAGCAGTGGGTGGGCAGAAGCTAACTATGGCTACACCTTC	CASSGWAEANYGYTF
TRBV11-2	-	-	TRBJ1-4	TGTGCCAGCAGCTTAGGGCAGGGTCCCCTTGCAACTAATGAAAAACTGTTTTTT	CASSLGQGPLATNEKLFF